Below are 29 T cell receptor beta chains sequenced from a single sample in a study of relationships among human T cell subsets. Anti-CD25 beads selected CD4+CD25+ regulatory T cells from positively selected CD4+ cells. The T cell receptor alpha and beta CDR3 regions were amplified from mRNA by semiquantitative ARM-PCR. ARM-PCR used tagged nested gene-specific primers, then communal superprimers for exponential amplification. TCRdb passed the multiplex PCR reads through MiXCR, listing each CDR3 protein once. The profile shows about 14,000 distinct CDR3 sequences, 60% of them singletons. Sequences were obtained from Tregs sorted from blood. The receptors originated from a middle-aged man in good health.

The chain links TRBV10-2 to TRBJ2-7, with D perhaps TRBD2 (5 bases). Germline loops: CDR1 WSHSY, CDR2 SAAADI. The CDR3 has 12 amino acids. Trimming took off 3 bases at V and 2 bases at J, with 5 bases between the two ends. The CDR3 reads CASSDGAYEQYF. The CDR3 DNA is TGCGCCAGCAGTGACGGGGCCTACGAGCAGTACTTC.

The chain employs TRBV5-1 and TRBJ2-7, with 8 bases that match TRBD2. The V gene end was trimmed by 0 bases and the J gene end by 1 base; junction bases not matched to a gene: 3. In germline, CDR1 is SGHRS, CDR2 YFSETQ. This CDR3 has 15 amino acids. This chain's CDR3 is CASSLEAGGSYEQYF. The CDR3 nucleotides read TGCGCCAGCAGCTTGGAGGCGGGAGGTTCCTACGAGCAGTACTTC.

This clonotype showed up just once. The J gene is TRBJ1-2, the V gene TRBV28; no clear D. The CDR3 covers 12 residues. Germline CDR1 reads MDHEN; CDR2 reads SYDVKM. Deletions cut 8 bases from V and 8 bases from J, with 15 bases between. CDR3 in amino acids: CASGSQVSGYTF. CDR3 DNA: TGTGCCAGCGGCTCCCAGGTCTCCGGCTACACCTTC.

J is TRBJ2-7 and V is TRBV5-1; 9 bases map to TRBD1. The junction had 9 bases not matched to a gene; V was cut back by 0 bases and J by 5 bases. The length of the CDR3 is 16 residues. Looked up from germline, CDR1 is SGHRS and CDR2 is YFSETQ. The CDR3, as DNA: TGCGCCAGCAGCTTGGTACCCGGGACAGGGAGTGACGAGCAGTACTTC. Translating it yields CASSLVPGTGSDEQYF.

The chain combines TRBV28 with TRBJ2-1; D unclear. Trimming stripped 10 bases from V and 1 base from J, with 5 bases between. CDR3 length: 11 amino acids. In germline, CDR1 is MDHEN, CDR2 SYDVKM. The CDR3 spells CATYSYNEQFF. As DNA, the CDR3 is TGTGCCACCTATTCCTACAATGAGCAGTTCTTC. Full variable domain (outside the CDR3, taken from reference TRBV28 and TRBJ2-1): DVKVTQSSRYLVKRTGEKVFLECVQDMDHENMFWYRQDPGLGLRLIYFSYDVKMKEKGDIPEGYSVSREKKERFSLILESASTNQTSMYLCATYSYNEQFFGPGTRLTVL.

This chain connects TRBV19 to TRBJ2-1; 7 nucleotides agree with TRBD2. The CDR3 runs to 12 residues. Germline CDR1 LNHDA, CDR2 SQIVND (reference sequence). This CDR3 is CATAGNYNEQFF. The CDR3 DNA reads TGTGCAACAGCGGGAAACTACAATGAGCAGTTCTTC. Combining the CDR3 with reference TRBV19 and TRBJ2-1 gives the whole variable domain DGGITQSPKYLFRKEGQNVTLSCEQNLNHDAMYWYRQDPGQGLRLIYYSQIVNDFQKGDIAEGYSVSREKKESFPLTVTSAQKNPTAFYLCATAGNYNEQFFGPGTRLTVL.

The chain couples TRBV5-1 to TRBJ2-3, with D perhaps matching TRBD1 (6 bases). The V end was cut by 3 bases, the J end by 0 bases, with 14 bases between. CDR3 length: 16 amino acids. CDR1 and CDR2 from the germline V gene are SGHRS and YFSETQ. CDR3 region: CASSYPGQSSTDTQYF. The CDR3 region has the DNA TGCGCCAGCAGCTATCCGGGACAAAGCAGCACAGATACGCAGTATTTT.

The rearrangement joins TRBV4-1 to TRBJ2-5; D is perhaps TRBD1 or TRBD2 (5 bases each). Per the germline V gene, CDR1 is MGHRA and CDR2 is YSYEKL. Trimming left V 2 bases short and J 4 bases short, with 11 bases between. The CDR3 is 14 residues long. The chain's CDR3 is CASSQSGPSETQYF. Here the CDR3 DNA reads TGCGCCAGCAGCCAATCGGGACCGTCAGAGACCCAGTACTTC.

The chain's CDR3 is CASSLGAGSTDTQYF. CDR3 bases: TGTGCCAGCAGCTTGGGCGCGGGGAGCACAGATACGCAGTATTTT. The rearrangement joins TRBV11-3 to TRBJ2-3; perhaps TRBD2 as D (6 bases). The V gene's germline CDR1 is SGHNT and CDR2 YENEEA. This CDR3 has 15 amino acids. V lost 3 bases and J lost 0, with 10 bases in between.

This chain joins TRBV11-2 and TRBJ2-3, with 7 bases lining up with TRBD1. V was clipped by 5 bases and J by 2 bases; unmatched bases: 7. The CDR3 length is 15 residues. The germline gives CDR1 SGHAT, CDR2 FQNNGV. This CDR3 is CASSLRDSNTDTQYF. CDR3 nucleotide sequence: TGTGCCAGCAGCCTCCGGGACAGCAACACAGATACGCAGTATTTT.

J is TRBJ2-7 and V is TRBV27; perhaps TRBD2 as D (5 bases). Trimming took off 6 bases at V and 3 bases at J, with 24 bases between the two ends. The V gene's germline CDR1 is MNHEY and CDR2 SMNVEV (reference sequence). The CDR3 runs to 17 residues. CDR3 protein: CASRRGIGTDTFYEQYF. In nucleotides, the CDR3 is TGTGCCAGCAGGAGAGGGATAGGAACAGATACCTTCTACGAGCAGTACTTC.

CDR3 in DNA: TGTGCCAGCCGGCCGTTAGCGGGCCCCTCTGCCTACAATGAGCAGTTCTTC. Translation gives CASRPLAGPSAYNEQFF. The chain combines TRBV14 with TRBJ2-1; TRBD2 agrees at 7 bases. CDR1 and CDR2 (germline): SGHDN, FVKESK. This CDR3 is built from 17 residues. The V segment lost 8 bases and the J segment 2 bases; nucleotides outside the gene matches: 15. The full variable domain, its missing parts supplied by reference TRBV14 and TRBJ2-1, is EAGVTQFPSHSVIEKGQTVTLRCDPISGHDNLYWYRRVMGKEIKFLLHFVKESKQDESGMPNNRFLAERTGGTYSTLKVQPAELEDSGVYFCASRPLAGPSAYNEQFFGPGTRLTVL.

The rearrangement links TRBV5-1 to TRBJ2-7, with TRBD2 identical over 9 bases. V dropped 1 base and J dropped 9; count of bases not matched to a gene: 8. Germline CDR1 reads SGHRS; CDR2 reads YFSETQ. The CDR3 loop spans 14 amino acids. CDR3 nucleotides: TGCGCCAGCAGCTTGACAGCGGGGGGACCTAGGCAGTACTTC. This gives the protein CASSLTAGGPRQYF.

This clonotype showed up just a few times. The chain carries TRBV6-2 or TRBV6-3 and TRBJ1-6; D is possibly TRBD1 (5 bases). The CDR3 is 16 amino acids. V lost 2 bases, J lost 8 bases, and 16 bases lay in between. From germline, CDR1 is MNHEY and CDR2 SVGEGT. The CDR3 DNA reads as TGTGCCAGCAGTTACGGGGCAGCGAGGGTAGATTCACCCCTCCACTTT. Its protein is CASSYGAARVDSPLHF.

This clonotype was counted only a few times. V and J are TRBV28 and TRBJ1-3; D uncertain. The CDR3 runs to 14 residues. Germline V gene sequence: CDR1 MDHEN, CDR2 SYDVKM. Between the trimmed V and J ends, which lost 6 bases and 4 bases, there was a span of 13 bases. The CDR3 here is CASSSGLGGNTIYF. The CDR3 bases are TGTGCCAGCAGCTCAGGCCTCGGGGGAAACACCATATATTTT.

This chain uses TRBV12-3 or TRBV12-4 with TRBJ2-5; 9 bases are shared with TRBD1. This CDR3 spans 15 amino acids. V gave up 5 bases and J gave up 5 bases; unmatched junction bases: 9. In nucleotides, the CDR3 is TGTGCCAGCAGTGTAACAGGGGGCGTGAGGGAGACCCAGTACTTC. Translated: CASSVTGGVRETQYF.

This clonotype was detected a few times. The chain joins TRBV5-6 to TRBJ2-1, with TRBD2 matching 8 bases. With 0 bases clipped from V and 0 bases from J, the junction kept 8 bases outside the gene matches. CDR1 is SGHDT, CDR2 YYEEEE, per germline. This CDR3 region has 18 residues. CDR3 DNA: TGTGCCAGCAGCTTGGTAGTCCAAGCGGGGGCCTCCTACAATGAGCAGTTCTTC. This translates into CASSLVVQAGASYNEQFF.

The rearrangement uses TRBV28 and TRBJ2-2; D gene ambiguous. V shed 2 bases and J shed 0 bases, with 10 bases lying between them. The length of the CDR3 is 16 residues. The germline V gene encodes CDR1 MDHEN and CDR2 SYDVKM. The CDR3 nucleotides read TGTGCCAGCAGTTTAGCCCAAATTGCGAACACCGGGGAGCTGTTTTTT. It specifies CASSLAQIANTGELFF.

A note on this clonotype: A junction boundary mismatches the germline segment, possibly from a read error. This chain joins TRBV5-4 and TRBJ2-6; no firm D call. Germline V gene lookup returns CDR1 SGHNT and CDR2 YYREEE (reference sequence). The CDR3 sequence is 14 residues long. CDR3 DNA: TGCGCCAGCAGCACTGATCCTGACGCCAACGTCCTGACTTTC. It codes for CASSTDPDANVLTF.

CDR3 bases: TGTGCCAGCAGCCGTTGGACCGTTAAGAACACTGAAGCTTTCTTT. As protein: CASSRWTVKNTEAFF. J is TRBJ1-1 and V is TRBV11-2; D is uncertain. In germline, CDR1 is SGHAT, CDR2 FQNNGV. The V gene lost 5 bases and the J gene lost 1 base, with 14 bases spanning the gap. CDR3 length equals 15 residues.

The chain has TRBV14 and TRBJ2-3; tentatively, D is TRBD2 (5 bases). V dropped 1 base and J dropped 2 bases, with 10 bases sitting between them. This CDR3 region has 15 residues. The germline V gene has CDR1 SGHDN and CDR2 FVKESK. CDR3 region: CASSQGGPYTDTQYF. The DNA for the CDR3 is TGTGCCAGCAGCCAAGGAGGGCCCTACACAGATACGCAGTATTTT.

V and J are TRBV2 and TRBJ2-3; D uncertain. The CDR3 loop spans 10 amino acids. The V and J ends lost 8 bases and 6 bases respectively, with 6 bases between them. Germline CDR1 is SNHLY and CDR2 is FYNNEI. The CDR3 sequence is CASGVDTQYF. CDR3 coding DNA: TGTGCCAGCGGGGTTGATACGCAGTATTTT.

The chain couples TRBV28 to TRBJ1-5; D not certain. V shed 4 bases and J shed 2 bases, with 12 bases lying between them. The CDR3 extends over 15 amino acids. Germline V gene sequence: CDR1 MDHEN, CDR2 SYDVKM. The DNA of the CDR3 is TGTGCCAGCAGTTCCTTCCAGTCAGGCAATCAGCCCCAGCATTTT. Its protein product is CASSSFQSGNQPQHF.

This chain joins TRBV28 and TRBJ2-7, with 8 bases identical to TRBD2. This CDR3 spans 15 amino acids. Trimming removed 5 bases from V and 0 bases from J; junction bases left unmatched: 6. Looked up from germline, CDR1 is MDHEN and CDR2 is SYDVKM. CDR3 DNA: TGTGCCAGCAGTCCCCGAGGGACTAGCTCCTACGAGCAGTACTTC. Residues: CASSPRGTSSYEQYF.

The chain employs TRBV11-2 and TRBJ2-3, with 8 bases that match TRBD2. Trimming took 0 bases from V and 5 from J; bases not matched to a gene: 19. The length of the CDR3 is 20 residues. Germline loops: CDR1 SGHAT, CDR2 FQNNGV. The CDR3 loop is CASSLDRWDSREDRGDTQYF. In DNA form, the CDR3 reads TGTGCCAGCAGCTTAGATCGATGGGATTCGCGGGAGGACCGGGGAGATACGCAGTATTTT. The whole variable domain, filled in from reference TRBV11-2 and TRBJ2-3, reads EAGVAQSPRYKIIEKRQSVAFWCNPISGHATLYWYQQILGQGPKLLIQFQNNGVVDDSQLPKDRFSAERLKGVDSTLKIQPAKLEDSAVYLCASSLDRWDSREDRGDTQYFGPGTRLTVL.

In the case of this clonotype: This may arise from a read error, as a much more abundant clone is one base away. The CDR3 does not close with the conserved phenylalanine or tryptophan, likely indicating a read error. The chain combines TRBV11-1 with TRBJ2-3, with a weak D call TRBD1 (5 bases). This CDR3 has 12 amino acids. Trimming took 8 bases from V and 6 from J, leaving 12 bases between them. Germline values: CDR1 SGHAT, CDR2 FQDESV (reference sequence). CDR3: CASGQTTDTQYS. The CDR3 DNA follows: TGTGCCAGCGGACAAACCACGGATACGCAGTATTCT.

The chain couples TRBV11-2 to TRBJ2-5; no reliable D call. Germline CDR1 is SGHAT and CDR2 is FQNNGV. V lost 0 bases and J 2 bases, leaving 10 bases between the germline ends. The CDR3 contains 15 residues. CDR3 protein: CASSLEWRLQETQYF. DNA of the CDR3: TGTGCCAGCAGCTTAGAGTGGCGATTGCAAGAGACCCAGTACTTC.

V is TRBV5-1 and J is TRBJ2-1; possibly TRBD1 for D (5 bases). The CDR3 runs 15 residues. Trimming cost V 0 bases and J 9 bases, with 16 bases left between them. The V gene's germline CDR1 is SGHRS and CDR2 YFSETQ. Written as DNA, the CDR3 is TGCGCCAGCAGCTTGGATGGTCGAGACAGAGGTGAGCAGTTCTTC. This codes for CASSLDGRDRGEQFF.

The chain recombines TRBV11-2 with TRBJ2-3; D unclear. The V end was cut by 1 base, the J end by 3 bases, with 8 bases between. The CDR3 runs to 14 residues. CDR1 and CDR2 from the germline V gene are SGHAT and FQNNGV. The CDR3 is CASSLVQVTDTQYF. In DNA form, the CDR3 reads TGTGCCAGCAGCTTAGTCCAAGTGACAGATACGCAGTATTTT.